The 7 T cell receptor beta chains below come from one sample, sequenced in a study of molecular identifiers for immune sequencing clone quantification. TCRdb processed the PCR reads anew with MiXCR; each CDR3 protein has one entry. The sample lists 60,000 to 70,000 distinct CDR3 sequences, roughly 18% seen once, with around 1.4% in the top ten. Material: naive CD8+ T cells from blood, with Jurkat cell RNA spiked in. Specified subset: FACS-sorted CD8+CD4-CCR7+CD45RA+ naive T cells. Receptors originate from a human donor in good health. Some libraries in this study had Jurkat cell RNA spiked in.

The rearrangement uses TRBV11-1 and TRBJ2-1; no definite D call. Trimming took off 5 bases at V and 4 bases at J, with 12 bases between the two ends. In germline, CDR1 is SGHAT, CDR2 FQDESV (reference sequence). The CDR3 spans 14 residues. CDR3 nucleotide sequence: TGTGCCAGCAGCCCACTGCACTTGTACAATGAGCAGTTCTTC. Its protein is CASSPLHLYNEQFF.

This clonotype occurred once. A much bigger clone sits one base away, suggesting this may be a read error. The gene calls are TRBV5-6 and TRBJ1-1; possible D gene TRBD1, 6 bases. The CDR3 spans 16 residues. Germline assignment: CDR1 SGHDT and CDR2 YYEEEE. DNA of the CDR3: TGTGCCAGCAGCTTGGGTGTAGGGGGGGCTTGGACTGAAGCTCTCTTT. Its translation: CASSLGVGGAWTEALF. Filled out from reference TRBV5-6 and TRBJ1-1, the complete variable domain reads DAGVTQSPTHLIKTRGQQVTLRCSPKSGHDTVSWYQQALGQGPQFIFQYYEEEERQRGNFPDRFSGHQFPNYSSELNVNALLLGDSALYLCASSLGVGGAWTEALFGQGTRLTVV.

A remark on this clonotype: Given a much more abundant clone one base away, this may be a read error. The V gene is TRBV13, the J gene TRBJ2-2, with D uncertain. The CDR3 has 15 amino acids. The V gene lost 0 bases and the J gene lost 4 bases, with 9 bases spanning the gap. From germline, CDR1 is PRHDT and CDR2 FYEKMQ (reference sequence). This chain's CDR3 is CASSLGGRSTGELFF. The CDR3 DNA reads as TGTGCCAGCAGCTTAGGTGGCAGGAGCACCGGGGAGCTGTTTTTT.

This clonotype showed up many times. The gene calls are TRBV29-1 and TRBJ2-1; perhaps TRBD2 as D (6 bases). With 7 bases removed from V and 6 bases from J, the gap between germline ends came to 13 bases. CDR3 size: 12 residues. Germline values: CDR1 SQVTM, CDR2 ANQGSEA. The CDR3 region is CSAPTSSNEQFF. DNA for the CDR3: TGCAGCGCCCCGACTAGTTCCAATGAGCAGTTCTTC.

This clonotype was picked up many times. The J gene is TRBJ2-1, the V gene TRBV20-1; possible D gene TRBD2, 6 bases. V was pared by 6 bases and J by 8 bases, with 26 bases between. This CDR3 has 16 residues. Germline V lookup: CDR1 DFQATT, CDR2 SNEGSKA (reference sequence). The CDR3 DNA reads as TGCAGTGCCCCCATCCCCGAGCGGGCGGTTGTGGATGAGCAGTTCTTC. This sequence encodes CSAPIPERAVVDEQFF.

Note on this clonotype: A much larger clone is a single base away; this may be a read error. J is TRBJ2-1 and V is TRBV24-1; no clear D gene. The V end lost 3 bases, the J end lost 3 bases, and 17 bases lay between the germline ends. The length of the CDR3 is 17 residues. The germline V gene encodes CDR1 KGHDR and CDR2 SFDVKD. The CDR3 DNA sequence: TGTGCCACCAGTGATCCAAAACGAGGCCCCCTCTACAATGAGCAGTTCTTC. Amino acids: CATSDPKRGPLYNEQFF.

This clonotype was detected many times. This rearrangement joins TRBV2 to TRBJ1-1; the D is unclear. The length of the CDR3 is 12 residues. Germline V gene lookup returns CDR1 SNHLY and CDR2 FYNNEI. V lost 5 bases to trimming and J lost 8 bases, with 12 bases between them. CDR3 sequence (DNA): TGTGCCAGCAGTCCCACAGCGCTAGAAGCTTTCTTT. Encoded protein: CASSPTALEAFF.